This TCR beta chain stems from a study of blood T cells in healthy people across ages. Study outcomes and limitations: It was the long-lived donors that had more naive CD4+ cells and higher diversity than aged donors.

On this clonotype itself: Its matching antigen is unknown. At one end, the junction sequence differs from germline, possibly due to a read error.

Alongside a J-beta primer mix, a sample-barcoded 5' primer served in a second PCR lasting about 7 to 11 cycles. Sequencing of every sample gave 3 million or more CDR3-containing paired-end reads. TCRdb fed the 5' RACE reads into MiXCR, producing one record per CDR3 protein. The repertoire holds some 640,000 distinct CDR3 sequences, with around 48% as singletons. Germline V gene sequence: CDR1 LGHNA, CDR2 YNFKEQ. The CDR3 is made up of 14 amino acids. The J gene is TRBJ2-1, the V gene TRBV4-2; TRBD2 is a possible D gene (6 bases). This receptor was obtained from a woman in her fifties or sixties in good health. The sequenced sample was blood. The CDR3 bases are TGTGCCAGCAGCCAAGAAACACTAGCCAATGGGCAGTTCTTC. Its protein product is CASSQETLANGQFF.